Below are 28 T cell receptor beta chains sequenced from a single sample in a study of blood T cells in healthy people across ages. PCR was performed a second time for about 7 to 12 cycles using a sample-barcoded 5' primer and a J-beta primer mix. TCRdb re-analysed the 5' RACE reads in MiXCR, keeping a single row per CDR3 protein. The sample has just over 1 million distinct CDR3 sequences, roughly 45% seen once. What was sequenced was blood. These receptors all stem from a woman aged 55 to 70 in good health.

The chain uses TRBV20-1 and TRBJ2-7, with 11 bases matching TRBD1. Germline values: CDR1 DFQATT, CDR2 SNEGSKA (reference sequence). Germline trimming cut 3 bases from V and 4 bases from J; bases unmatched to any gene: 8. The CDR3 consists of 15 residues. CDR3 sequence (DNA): TGCAGTGCTAGTCCGCGGGGACAGGGGGTGTACGAGCAGTACTTC. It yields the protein CSASPRGQGVYEQYF.

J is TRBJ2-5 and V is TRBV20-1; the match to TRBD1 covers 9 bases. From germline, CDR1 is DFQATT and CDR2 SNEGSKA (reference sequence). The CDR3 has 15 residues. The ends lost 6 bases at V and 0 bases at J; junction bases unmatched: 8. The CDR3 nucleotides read TGCAGTGCCGAACAGGGGGCGGCGAACCAAGAGACCCAGTACTTC. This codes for CSAEQGAANQETQYF.

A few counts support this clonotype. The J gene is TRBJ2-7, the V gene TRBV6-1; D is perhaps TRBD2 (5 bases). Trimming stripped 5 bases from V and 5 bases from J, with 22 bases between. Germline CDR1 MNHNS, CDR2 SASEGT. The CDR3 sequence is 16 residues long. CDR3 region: CASSPTRVPLADEQYF. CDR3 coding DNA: TGTGCCAGCAGTCCTACGAGGGTCCCACTGGCGGACGAGCAGTACTTC.

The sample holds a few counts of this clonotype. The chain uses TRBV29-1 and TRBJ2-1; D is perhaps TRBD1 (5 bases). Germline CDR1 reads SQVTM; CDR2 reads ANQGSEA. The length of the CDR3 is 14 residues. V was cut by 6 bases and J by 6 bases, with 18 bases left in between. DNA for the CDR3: TGCAGCGTAAATAGACAGTTCCGAACCAATGAGCAGTTCTTC. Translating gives CSVNRQFRTNEQFF.

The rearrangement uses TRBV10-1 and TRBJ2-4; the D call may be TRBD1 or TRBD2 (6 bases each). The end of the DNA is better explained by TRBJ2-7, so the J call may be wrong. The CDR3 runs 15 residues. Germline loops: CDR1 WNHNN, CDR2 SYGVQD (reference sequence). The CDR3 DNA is TGCGCCAGCAGAAGCGCGGGACATTGGAGGGGCGAGCAGTACTTC. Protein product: CASRSAGHWRGEQYF.

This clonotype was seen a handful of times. The CDR3 DNA follows: TGCAGTGCTAGGAGCCCTAGCGGGAGTGATGAGCAGTTCTTC. Translation gives CSARSPSGSDEQFF. The rearrangement links TRBV20-1 to TRBJ2-1, with TRBD2 matching over 10 bases. From germline, CDR1 is DFQATT and CDR2 SNEGSKA (reference sequence). Trimming took 3 bases from V and 8 from J; bases not matched to a gene: 7. The CDR3 has 14 amino acids.

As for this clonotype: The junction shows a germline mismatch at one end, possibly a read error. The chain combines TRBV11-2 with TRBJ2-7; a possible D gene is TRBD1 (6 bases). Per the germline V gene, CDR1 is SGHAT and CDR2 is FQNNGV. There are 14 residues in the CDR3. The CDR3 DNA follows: TGTGCCAGCAGCCCCACAGGGCTCTCCTACGGGCAGTACTTC. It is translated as CASSPTGLSYGQYF.

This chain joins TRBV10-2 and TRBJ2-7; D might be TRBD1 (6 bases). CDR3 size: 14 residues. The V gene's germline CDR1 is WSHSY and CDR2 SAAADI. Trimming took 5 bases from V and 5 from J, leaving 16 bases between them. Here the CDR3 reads CASSSNRESHEQYF. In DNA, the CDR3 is TGCGCCAGCAGTTCTAACAGGGAATCCCACGAGCAGTACTTC.

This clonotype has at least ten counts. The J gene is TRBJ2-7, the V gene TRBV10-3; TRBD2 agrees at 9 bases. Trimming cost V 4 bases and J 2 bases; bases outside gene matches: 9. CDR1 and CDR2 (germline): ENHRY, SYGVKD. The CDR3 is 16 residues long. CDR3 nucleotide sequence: TGTGCCATCAGTGGGTTTATAGCGGGAGAGGCCTACGAGCAGTACTTC. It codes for CAISGFIAGEAYEQYF.

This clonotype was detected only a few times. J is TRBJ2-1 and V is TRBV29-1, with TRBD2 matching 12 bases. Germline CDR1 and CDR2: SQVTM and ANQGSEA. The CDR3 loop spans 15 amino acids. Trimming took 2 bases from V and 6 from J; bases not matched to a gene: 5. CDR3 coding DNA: TGCAGCGTTGAAAGTGTGACTAGCGGGAGCAATGAGCAGTTCTTC. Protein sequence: CSVESVTSGSNEQFF.

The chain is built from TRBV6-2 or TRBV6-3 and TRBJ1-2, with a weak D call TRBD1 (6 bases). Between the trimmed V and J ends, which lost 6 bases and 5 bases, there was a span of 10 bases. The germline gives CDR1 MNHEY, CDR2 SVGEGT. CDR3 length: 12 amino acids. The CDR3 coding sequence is TGTGCCAGCAGATCAGGGGAGTATGGCTACACCTTC. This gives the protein CASRSGEYGYTF.

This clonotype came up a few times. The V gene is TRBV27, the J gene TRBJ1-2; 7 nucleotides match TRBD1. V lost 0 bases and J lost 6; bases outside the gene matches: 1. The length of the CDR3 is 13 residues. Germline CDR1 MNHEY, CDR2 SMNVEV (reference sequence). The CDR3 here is CASSLSTGNGYTF. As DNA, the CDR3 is TGTGCCAGCAGTTTATCGACAGGGAATGGCTACACCTTC.

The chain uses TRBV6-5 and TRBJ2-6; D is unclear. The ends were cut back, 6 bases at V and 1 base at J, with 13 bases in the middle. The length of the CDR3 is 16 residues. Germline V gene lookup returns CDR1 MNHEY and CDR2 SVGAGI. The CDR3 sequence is CASSTSGGSGANVLTF. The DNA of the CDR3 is TGTGCCAGCAGCACTTCAGGCGGTTCTGGGGCCAACGTCCTGACTTTC.

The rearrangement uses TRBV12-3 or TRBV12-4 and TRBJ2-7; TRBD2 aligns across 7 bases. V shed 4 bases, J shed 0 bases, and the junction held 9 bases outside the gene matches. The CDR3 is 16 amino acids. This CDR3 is CASSWGRRGSSYEQYF. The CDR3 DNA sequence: TGTGCCAGCAGTTGGGGGAGGCGGGGGAGCTCCTACGAGCAGTACTTC.

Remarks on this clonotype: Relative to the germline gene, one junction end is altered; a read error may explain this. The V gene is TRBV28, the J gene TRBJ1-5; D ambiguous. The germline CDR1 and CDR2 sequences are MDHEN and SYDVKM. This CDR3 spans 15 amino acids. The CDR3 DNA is TGTGCCAGCGGTTTAGTCGCTGGCGTCCCCCCACCCCAGCATTTT. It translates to CASGLVAGVPPPQHF.

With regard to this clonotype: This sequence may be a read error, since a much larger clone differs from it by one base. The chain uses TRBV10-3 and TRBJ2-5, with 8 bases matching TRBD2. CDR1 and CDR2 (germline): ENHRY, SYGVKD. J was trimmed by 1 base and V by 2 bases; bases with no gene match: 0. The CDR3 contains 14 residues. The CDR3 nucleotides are TGTGCCATCAGTGAGACTAGCGGCCAAGAGACCCAGTACTTC. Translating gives CAISETSGQETQYF.

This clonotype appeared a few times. CDR3 in DNA: TGCAGTGCTAGGAGAGCGGGGGCTCAACGTACGCAGTATTTT. Residues: CSARRAGAQRTQYF. The V call is TRBV20-1, the J call TRBJ2-3; 8 bases match TRBD2. Germline-derived CDR1 and CDR2 are DFQATT and SNEGSKA (reference sequence). The CDR3 extends over 14 amino acids. The V segment lost 3 bases and the J segment 8 bases; nucleotides outside the gene matches: 10.

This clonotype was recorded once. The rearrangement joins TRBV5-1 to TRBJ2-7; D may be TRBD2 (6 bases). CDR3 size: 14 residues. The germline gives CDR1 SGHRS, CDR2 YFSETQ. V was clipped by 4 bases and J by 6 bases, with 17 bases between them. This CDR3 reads CASSVGLPLSEQYF. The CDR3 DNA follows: TGCGCCAGCAGCGTCGGACTACCCCTTAGCGAGCAGTACTTC. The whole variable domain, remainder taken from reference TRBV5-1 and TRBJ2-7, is KAGVTQTPRYLIKTRGQQVTLSCSPISGHRSVSWYQQTPGQGLQFLFEYFSETQRNKGNFPGRFSGRQFSNSRSEMNVSTLELGDSALYLCASSVGLPLSEQYFGPGTRLTVT.

The chain's CDR3 is CASSPRQGMVAFF. The CDR3 DNA follows: TGTGCCAGCAGTCCCCGACAGGGGATGGTTGCTTTCTTT. The V and J genes are TRBV28 and TRBJ1-1; TRBD1 matches 8 bases. V dropped 5 bases and J dropped 11; count of bases not matched to a gene: 10. Germline V lookup: CDR1 MDHEN, CDR2 SYDVKM. This CDR3 has 13 amino acids.

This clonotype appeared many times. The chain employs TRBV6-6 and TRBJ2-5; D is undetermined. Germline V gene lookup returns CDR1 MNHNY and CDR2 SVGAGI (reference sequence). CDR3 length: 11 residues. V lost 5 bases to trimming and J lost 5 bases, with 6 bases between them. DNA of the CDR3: TGTGCCAGCAGTAGACTGGAGACCCAGTACTTC. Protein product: CASSRLETQYF.

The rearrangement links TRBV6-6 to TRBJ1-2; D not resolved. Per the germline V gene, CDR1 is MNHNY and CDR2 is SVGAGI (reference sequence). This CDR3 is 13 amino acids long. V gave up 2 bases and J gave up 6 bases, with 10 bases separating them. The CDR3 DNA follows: TGTGCCAGCAGTTACGCAGATGGCAATGGCTACACCTTC. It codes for CASSYADGNGYTF.

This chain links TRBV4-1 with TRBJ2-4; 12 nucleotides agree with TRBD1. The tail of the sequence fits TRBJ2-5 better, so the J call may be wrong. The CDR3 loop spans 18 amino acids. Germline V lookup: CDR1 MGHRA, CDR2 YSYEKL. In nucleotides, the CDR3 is TGCGCCAGCAACACCGGGACAGGGGGCGCAGGGGTGATGGAGACCCAGTACTTC. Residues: CASNTGTGGAGVMETQYF.

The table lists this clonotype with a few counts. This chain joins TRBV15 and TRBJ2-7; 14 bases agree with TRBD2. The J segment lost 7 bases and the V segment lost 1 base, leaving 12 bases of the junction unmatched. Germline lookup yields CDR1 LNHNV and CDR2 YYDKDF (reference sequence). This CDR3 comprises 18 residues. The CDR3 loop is CATSRAGTSGSRVNEQYF. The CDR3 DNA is TGTGCCACCAGCAGAGCCGGGACTAGCGGGAGTCGGGTCAATGAGCAGTACTTC.

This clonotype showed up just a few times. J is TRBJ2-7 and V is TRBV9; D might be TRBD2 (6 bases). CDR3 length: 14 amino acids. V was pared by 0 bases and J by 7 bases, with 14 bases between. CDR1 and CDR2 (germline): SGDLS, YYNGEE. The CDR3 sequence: CASSVDSGAGEQYF. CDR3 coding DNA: TGTGCCAGCAGCGTAGACAGTGGGGCGGGGGAGCAGTACTTC.

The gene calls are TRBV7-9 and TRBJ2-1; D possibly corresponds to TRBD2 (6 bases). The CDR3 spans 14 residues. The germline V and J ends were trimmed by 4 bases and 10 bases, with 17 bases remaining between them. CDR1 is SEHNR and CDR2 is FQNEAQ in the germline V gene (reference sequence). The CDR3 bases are TGTGCCAGCAGCTCGCCCCAGGAGGGAAGGGAGCAGTTCTTC. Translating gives CASSSPQEGREQFF.

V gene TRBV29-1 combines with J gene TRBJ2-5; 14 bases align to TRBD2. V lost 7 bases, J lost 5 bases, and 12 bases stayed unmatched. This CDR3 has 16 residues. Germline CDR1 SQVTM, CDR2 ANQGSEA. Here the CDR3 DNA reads TGCAGCGCGACTCCCGGGACTAGCGGGAGCGGGGAGACCCAGTACTTC. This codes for CSATPGTSGSGETQYF. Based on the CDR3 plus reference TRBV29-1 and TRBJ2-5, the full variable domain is SAVISQKPSRDICQRGTSLTIQCQVDSQVTMMFWYRQQPGQSLTLIATANQGSEATYESGFVIDKFPISRPNLTFSTLTVSNMSPEDSSIYLCSATPGTSGSGETQYFGPGTRLLVL.

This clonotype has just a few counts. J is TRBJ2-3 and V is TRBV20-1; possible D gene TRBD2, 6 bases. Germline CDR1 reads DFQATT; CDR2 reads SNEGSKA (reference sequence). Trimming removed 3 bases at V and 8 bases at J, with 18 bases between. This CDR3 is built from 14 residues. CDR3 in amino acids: CSARGSGVGGTQYF. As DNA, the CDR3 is TGCAGTGCTAGGGGTTCGGGGGTAGGAGGTACGCAGTATTTT.

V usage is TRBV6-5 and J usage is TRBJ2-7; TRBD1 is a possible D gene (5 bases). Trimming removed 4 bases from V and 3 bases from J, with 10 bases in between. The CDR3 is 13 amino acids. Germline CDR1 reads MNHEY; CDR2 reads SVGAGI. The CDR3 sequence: CASSSRVNYEQYF. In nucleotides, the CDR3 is TGTGCCAGCAGTTCCAGGGTTAACTACGAGCAGTACTTC.